The 5 T cell receptor beta chains below all came from one sample that was sequenced in a study of long-term antiretroviral therapy in people with HIV. A v3.0 immunoSEQ assay was performed at survey level. TCRdb's table, derived via immunoSEQ multiplex PCR, lists solely in-frame clones and lacks some. The table lists almost 25,000 clones, 84% of them singletons. The sequenced sample was unsorted PBMCs, obtained 3 years after starting antiretroviral therapy. These receptors came from a man between 45 and 60 years old with HIV.

The rearrangement joins TRBV18 to TRBJ1-1, with D uncertain. CDR1 and CDR2 (germline): KGHSH, LQKENI. V lost 2 bases to trimming and J lost 0 bases, with 13 bases between them. The CDR3 has 16 amino acids. The CDR3: CASSPSLGPLNTEAFF. Here the CDR3 DNA reads TGTGCCAGCTCACCATCACTAGGACCGTTGAACACTGAAGCTTTCTTT.

This chain links TRBV4-3 with TRBJ2-6; 7 nucleotides line up with TRBD1. V lost 1 base, J lost 4 bases, and 10 bases stayed unmatched. Germline CDR1 is LGHNA and CDR2 is YSLEER. The CDR3 is 18 residues long. CDR3 amino acids: CASSQVTGDSPGANVLTF. CDR3 bases: TGCGCCAGCAGCCAAGTTACAGGGGATTCTCCCGGGGCCAACGTCCTGACTTTC.

This chain links TRBV27 with TRBJ2-2; D gene uncertain. V dropped 4 bases and J dropped 8 bases, with 14 bases sitting between them. The CDR3 spans 14 residues. In germline, CDR1 is MNHEY, CDR2 SMNVEV (reference sequence). In DNA form, the CDR3 reads TGTGCCAGCAGTTGGACCTTTATAGTTGGGGAGCTGTTTTTT. Amino acids: CASSWTFIVGELFF.

This clone was recorded once. This chain connects TRBV6-5 to TRBJ1-1; the D is unclear. With 6 bases removed from V and 0 bases from J, the gap between germline ends came to 8 bases. Germline V gene lookup returns CDR1 MNHEY and CDR2 SVGAGI. The CDR3 sequence is 13 residues long. CDR3: CASRPGVNTEAFF. For the CDR3, the DNA is TGTGCCAGCAGGCCCGGAGTGAACACTGAAGCTTTCTTT.

The chain joins TRBV29-1 to TRBJ2-7, with TRBD1 identical over 9 bases. There are 14 residues in the CDR3. The germline CDR1 and CDR2 sequences are SQVTM and ANQGSEA. V trimming: 4 bases; J trimming: 4 bases; junction bases outside the gene matches: 8. CDR3 region: CSVVTGTGKYEQYF. The CDR3 nucleotides read TGCAGCGTTGTGACCGGGACAGGGAAATACGAGCAGTACTTC.